The entry that follows covers one TCR beta chain sequence. This clone was counted only a few times. Its antigen target is currently unknown. No per-base quality is available; no much larger clone lies one base away. Trimming removed 0 bases from V and 1 base from J, leaving 7 bases between the germline ends. Including the terminal cysteine and phenylalanine, the CDR3 comprises 14 residues. The CDR3 DNA has 42 bases and is translated from base 1. From a lookup of the germline V gene, CDR1 and CDR2 are SGHDT and YYEEEE. The High Capacity cDNA Reverse Transcription Kit was used to reverse transcribe all of the isolated RNA, meaning that expressed TCRB transcripts were what got sequenced. Deep immunoSEQ sequencing was performed on naive, central memory and regulatory T cell samples, with an average of roughly 3.6 million total reads per sample. Sorted cells were lysed in RLT buffer, and RNA was extracted using DNase-treated RNeasy Micro or Mini kits according to cell number. Each cell subset was processed separately to prevent cross-contamination, with patient and healthy donor samples processed together. Using the immunoSEQ multiplex PCR, TCRB sequences were amplified from cDNA into 87-bp fragments spanning the CDR3 region. Sequencing of the amplicons was performed on the Illumina HiSeq platform. On the study's bioinformatics: Synthetic template baselines were used to correct PCR bias computationally, reads within Hamming distance 2 were collapsed, and singletons that could not be merged were discarded. Reads were aligned against IMGT so that V, D and J genes, CDR3 length and insertions or deletions at six rearrangement sites could be assigned. Within each subset, clonotype counts were normalized to sorted cell number, and only after that were true diversity and Gini coefficients computed with the tcR R package. The overlap coefficient, calculated on TCRB nucleotide sequences, was used to measure repertoire sharing. Out-of-frame TCRB sequences from naive cells were analyzed as a proxy for the pre-selection repertoire. This is the immuneACCESS table as TCRdb keeps it, with only in-frame sequences that have V and J called. A part of the clones is gone; compared with another copy, unresolved V genes explain less than half, and the rest is unexplained. For V, J and clone size, that table is used; D and trimming come from the DNA. The sample table lists 680,000 or so clones, around an eighth of them with a count of one. The ten largest clones add up to 0.022% of the sample.

These data originate in a study of beta chain features in type 1 diabetes (dated by TCRdb to about 2018). Study-level background: No differences in mean age, gender distribution, total cell number or subset yield were found between patients and healthy donors. A total of roughly 100,000,000 sorted cells were examined across all samples, and the number of cells per subset was strongly correlated with RNA yield. The study compared the TCRB repertoires of sorted circulating CD4+ T cell subsets in recently diagnosed type 1 diabetes patients with those in matched healthy donors. Regulatory and stem cell-like memory subsets were obtained from only 8 patients and about 8 healthy donors, while naive and central memory subsets were obtained from all 30 or so donors.

What the authors observed across the whole study: Patients with type 1 diabetes made fewer insertions and deleted more nucleotides at VDJ recombination sites, implying thymic rearrangement abnormalities. Shorter templates might be favored by PCR, yet because patient and control samples were amplified and corrected together, any such skew would affect both groups equally. Naive, central memory and regulatory TCRB repertoires appeared to be more similar among patients than among healthy donors. In all four CD4+ subsets, TCRB CDR3 length was moderately but significantly shorter in type 1 diabetes patients. Only small numbers of individuals were included in the HLA sub-analyses, which left unresolved whether HLA type had any influence on TCRB rearrangement. Because cDNA was sequenced instead of genomic DNA, activated cells with high expression could be over-represented, although the groups did not differ in activation or CD3 levels.

A single peripheral blood draw of about 116 mL on average was collected from each donor into heparinised tubes. A BD FACSAria II was used to sort naive, central memory, regulatory and stem cell-like memory CD4+ T cells with a panel that included CD45RO, CCR7, CD25, CD127, CD95 and CD27. Every sorted population had a purity above 95%. PBMCs were isolated right away by Lymphoprep density gradient centrifugation and were stained directly, without culture. Samples were stained and sorted in pairs, with one healthy donor and one patient per experiment, so that batch effects were minimized. This receptor was obtained from a man aged 18-30 years with type 1 diabetes. Sequenced material: naive CD4+ T cells from blood. This specimen's cell subset or site label, per the study, means: true naive CD4+ T cells. In this chain, TRBV5-6 is recombined with TRBJ1-2; confidence is insufficient to name the D gene. The CDR3 protein is CASSLELINYGYTF. The bases are TGTGCCAGCAGCTTGGAACTGATTAACTATGGCTACACCTTC.